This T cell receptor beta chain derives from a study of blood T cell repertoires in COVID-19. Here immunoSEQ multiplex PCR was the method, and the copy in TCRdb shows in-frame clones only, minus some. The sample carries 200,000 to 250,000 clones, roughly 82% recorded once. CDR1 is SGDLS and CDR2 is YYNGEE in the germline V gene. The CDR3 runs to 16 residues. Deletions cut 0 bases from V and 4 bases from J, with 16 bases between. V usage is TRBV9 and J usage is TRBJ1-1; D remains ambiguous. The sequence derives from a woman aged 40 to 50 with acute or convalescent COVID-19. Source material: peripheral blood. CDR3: CASSVVGVPASTEAFF. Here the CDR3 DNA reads TGTGCCAGCAGCGTAGTCGGGGTACCTGCAAGCACTGAAGCTTTCTTT. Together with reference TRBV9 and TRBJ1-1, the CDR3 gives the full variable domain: DSGVTQTPKHLITATGQRVTLRCSPRSGDLSVYWYQQSLDQGLQFLIQYYNGEERAKGNILERFSAQQFPDLHSELNLSSLELGDSALYFCASSVVGVPASTEAFFGQGTRLTVV.